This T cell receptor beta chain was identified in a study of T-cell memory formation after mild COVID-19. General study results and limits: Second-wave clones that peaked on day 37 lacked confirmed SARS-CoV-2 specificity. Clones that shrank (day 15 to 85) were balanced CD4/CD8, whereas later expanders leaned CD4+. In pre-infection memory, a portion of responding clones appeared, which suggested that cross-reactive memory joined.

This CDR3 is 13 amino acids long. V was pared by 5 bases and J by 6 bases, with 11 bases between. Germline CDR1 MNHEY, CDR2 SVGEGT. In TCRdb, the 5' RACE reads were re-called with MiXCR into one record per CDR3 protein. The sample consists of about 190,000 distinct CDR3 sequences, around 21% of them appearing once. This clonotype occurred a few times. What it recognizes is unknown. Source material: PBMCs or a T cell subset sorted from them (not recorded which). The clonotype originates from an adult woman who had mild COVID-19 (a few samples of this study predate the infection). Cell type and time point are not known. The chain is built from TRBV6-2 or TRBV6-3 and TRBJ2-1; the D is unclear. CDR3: CASSPFRANEQFF. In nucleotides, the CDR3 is TGTGCCAGCAGTCCGTTCCGGGCCAATGAGCAGTTCTTC.